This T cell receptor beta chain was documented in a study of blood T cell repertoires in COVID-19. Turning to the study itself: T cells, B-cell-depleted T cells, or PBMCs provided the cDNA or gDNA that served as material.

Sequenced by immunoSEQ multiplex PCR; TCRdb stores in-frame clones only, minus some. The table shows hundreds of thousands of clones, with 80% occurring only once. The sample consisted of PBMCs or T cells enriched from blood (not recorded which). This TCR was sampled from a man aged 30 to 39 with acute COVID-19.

The CDR3 region has the DNA TGTGCCAGCAGTGTTTTGGGAGGTAATTCACCCCTCCACTTT. Protein sequence: CASSVLGGNSPLHF. The V and J genes are TRBV2 and TRBJ1-6; D ambiguous. V lost 4 bases and J lost 6, with 10 bases in between. From germline, CDR1 is SNHLY and CDR2 FYNNEI. This CDR3 region has 14 residues.